Below are 7 T cell receptor beta chains sequenced from a single sample in a study of T cell repertoires in cytomegalovirus infection. One entry per CDR3 protein results from TCRdb running MiXCR on the reads. The sample includes fewer than 550,000 distinct CDR3 sequences, 26% of them seen just once. The sequenced sample was PBMCs. The receptor set was obtained from a human donor in good health (CMV status not recorded). Some clones in this sample may be carry-over from other donors' samples.

The chain uses TRBV6-5 and TRBJ2-5; D unresolved. The CDR3 is 13 residues long. Germline values: CDR1 MNHEY, CDR2 SVGAGI. V lost 2 bases, J lost 2 bases, and 6 bases lay in between. The CDR3 bases are TGTGCCAGCAGTTACACGCGACAAGAGACCCAGTACTTC. The encoded protein is CASSYTRQETQYF.

The chain combines TRBV19 with TRBJ2-1; possible D gene TRBD2, 6 bases. This CDR3 has 14 amino acids. The V and J ends lost 8 bases and 2 bases respectively, with 13 bases between them. Per germline, CDR1 LNHDA and CDR2 SQIVND (reference sequence). CDR3 nucleotides: TGTGCCAGTGCCTCGCGGGAAGCCTACAATGAGCAGTTCTTC. This translates into CASASREAYNEQFF.

This clonotype was counted only a few times. V and J are TRBV11-2 and TRBJ2-1; 11 positions match TRBD2. This CDR3 is built from 19 residues. The trim removed 5 bases at V and 2 bases at J, leaving 14 bases unmatched. Germline V gene lookup returns CDR1 SGHAT and CDR2 FQNNGV. DNA of the CDR3: TGTGCCAGCAGCCCAAGTCGACTAGCGGGAATTAGTACCTACAATGAGCAGTTCTTC. Protein: CASSPSRLAGISTYNEQFF.

The rearrangement links TRBV12-3 or TRBV12-4 to TRBJ2-1; 14 bases are a match to TRBD2. After removal of 5 bases from V and 7 bases from J, the junction contained 10 bases not matched to a gene. The length of the CDR3 is 17 residues. CDR3 region: CASSPVPGLAGANEQFF. CDR3 coding DNA: TGTGCCAGCAGTCCAGTCCCGGGACTAGCGGGAGCGAATGAGCAGTTCTTC.

This clonotype was detected a few times. The CDR3 bases are TGTGCCAGCTCACCAACGTACACTGAAGCTTTCTTT. Translation: CASSPTYTEAFF. The chain carries TRBV18 and TRBJ1-1; D uncertain. With 2 bases removed from V and 3 bases from J, the gap between germline ends came to 4 bases. Looked up from germline, CDR1 is KGHSH and CDR2 is LQKENI. The CDR3 consists of 12 residues.

This clonotype was seen a few times. This rearrangement joins TRBV7-9 to TRBJ2-6; weak D call: TRBD1 (5 bases). This CDR3 is built from 11 residues. The germline V gene has CDR1 SEHNR and CDR2 FQNEAQ (reference sequence). V lost 1 base to trimming and J lost 13 bases, with 5 bases between them. The CDR3: CASSLEGVLTF. The CDR3 DNA reads as TGTGCCAGCAGCTTAGAGGGGGTCCTGACTTTC.

This clonotype has just a few counts. The chain recombines TRBV11-3 with TRBJ2-7; TRBD2 is a possible D gene (6 bases). V lost 4 bases and J lost 4, with 23 bases in between. The germline gives CDR1 SGHNT, CDR2 YENEEA. The CDR3 length is 17 residues. This CDR3 reads CASSCLIREFPPYEQYV. The DNA of the CDR3 is TGTGCCAGCAGCTGCTTGATACGGGAGTTTCCCCCATACGAGCAGTACGTC.